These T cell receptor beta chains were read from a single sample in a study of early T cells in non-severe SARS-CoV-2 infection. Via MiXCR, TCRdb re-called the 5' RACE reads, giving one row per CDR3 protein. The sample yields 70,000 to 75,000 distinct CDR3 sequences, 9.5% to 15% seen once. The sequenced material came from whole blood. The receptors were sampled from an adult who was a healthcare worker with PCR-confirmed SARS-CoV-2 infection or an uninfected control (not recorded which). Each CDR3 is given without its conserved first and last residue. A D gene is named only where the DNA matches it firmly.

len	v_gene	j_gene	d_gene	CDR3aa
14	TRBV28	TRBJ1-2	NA	ASSFSLGPGSGGYT
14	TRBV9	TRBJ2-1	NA	ASSSTSSTNYNEQF
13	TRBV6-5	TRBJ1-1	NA	ASSYSRQPNTEAF
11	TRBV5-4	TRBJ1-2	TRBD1	ASSIQGAEGYT
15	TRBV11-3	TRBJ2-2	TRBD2	ASSEDSVREGPGELF
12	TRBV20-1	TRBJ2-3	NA	SANEGGWTDTQY
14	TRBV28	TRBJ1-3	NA	ASNPRGGARGNTIY
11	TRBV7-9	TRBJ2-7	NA	ASSLGQVDEQY
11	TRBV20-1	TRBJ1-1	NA	SARATWDTEAF
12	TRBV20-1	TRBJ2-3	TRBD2	SAPRLAAKDTQY
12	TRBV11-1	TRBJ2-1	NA	ASSFLPGYNEQF
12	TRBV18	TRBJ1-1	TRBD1	ASSGDRKNTEAF
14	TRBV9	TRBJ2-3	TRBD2	ASSVAFSGTTDTQY
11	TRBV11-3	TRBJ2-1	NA	ASSLPEYNEQF
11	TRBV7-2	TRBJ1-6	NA	ASSLEAGSPLH
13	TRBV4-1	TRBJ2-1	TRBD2	ASSPGLAGNNEQF
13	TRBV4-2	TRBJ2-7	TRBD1	ASSQAWDSSYEQY
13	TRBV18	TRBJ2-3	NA	ASSPSDGYTDTQY
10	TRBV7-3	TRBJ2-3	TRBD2	ASSPGGDTQY
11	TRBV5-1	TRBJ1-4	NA	ASRLATNEKLF
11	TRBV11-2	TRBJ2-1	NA	ASSLDLRDEQF
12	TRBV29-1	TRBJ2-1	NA	SGGTRSTLNEQF
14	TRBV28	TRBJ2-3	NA	ASSLLTTISTDTQY
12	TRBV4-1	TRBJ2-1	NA	ASSQGRGQGEQF
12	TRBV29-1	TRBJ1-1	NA	SADDGGGFTEAF
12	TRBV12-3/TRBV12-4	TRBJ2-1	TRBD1	ASSRQGPYNEQF